This entry lists 3 T cell receptor beta chains sequenced from one sample in a study of blood T cell repertoires in COVID-19. Assay used: immunoSEQ multiplex PCR; TCRdb lists only in-frame clones, some missing. This repertoire shows nearly 90,000 clones, approximately 79% found once; its top ten account for roughly 14%. Input material: peripheral blood. The receptors were sampled from a woman of 80 years or more with acute or convalescent COVID-19.

The chain carries TRBV6-5 and TRBJ1-1; 7 bases match TRBD1. CDR1 MNHEY and CDR2 SVGAGI come from the germline V gene. This CDR3 has 14 residues. J gave up 4 bases and V 1 base, and 3 bases lay outside the gene matches. The CDR3 spells CASSYFRTGTEAFF. The CDR3 nucleotides are TGTGCCAGCAGTTACTTCCGGACAGGCACTGAAGCTTTCTTT.

This chain connects TRBV5-1 to TRBJ2-7; 8 positions agree with TRBD1. CDR1 and CDR2 (germline): SGHRS, YFSETQ. V was pared by 8 bases and J by 2 bases, with 12 bases of the junction left unmatched. The CDR3 has 15 amino acids. CDR3 in amino acids: CASSDLGQGTYEQYF. Written as DNA, the CDR3 is TGCGCCAGTTCCGACCTTGGACAGGGTACCTACGAGCAGTACTTC.

The chain combines TRBV27 with TRBJ1-2; D is undetermined. Germline CDR1 is MNHEY and CDR2 is SMNVEV (reference sequence). This CDR3 spans 14 amino acids. V was cut by 6 bases and J by 0 bases, with 11 bases left in between. This chain's CDR3 is CASRMLDANYGYTF. CDR3 DNA sequence: TGTGCCAGCAGAATGCTAGACGCTAACTATGGCTACACCTTC.